This T cell receptor (beta chain) was identified in a study of T-cell memory formation after mild COVID-19. This CDR3 comprises 13 residues. Germline V gene sequence: CDR1 SGHTA, CDR2 FQGNSA. V was shortened by 5 bases and J by 8 bases, with 13 bases between the two germline ends. Only a few counts were recorded for this clonotype. No antigen is known for it. TCRdb recomputed calls from the 5' RACE reads with MiXCR, one row per CDR3 protein. This table holds 57,000 or so distinct CDR3 sequences, 9.3% found once. Points from the study as a whole: Shrinking CD4+ clones resided mostly in CM and EM, and CD8+ ones in EMRA. Later expanders leaned CD4+, whereas clones that contracted between day 15 and 85 were balanced CD4/CD8.

The V gene is TRBV7-2, the J gene TRBJ2-1; a weak D match, TRBD1 (6 bases). This TCR was sampled from a man between 18 and 29 years old who had mild COVID-19 (a few samples of this study predate the infection). Cell type and time point are not known. The sample comprised PBMCs or a T cell subset sorted from them (not recorded which). The CDR3 spells CASSPQGIDEQFF. In nucleotides, the CDR3 is TGTGCCAGCAGCCCACAGGGAATTGATGAGCAGTTCTTC.